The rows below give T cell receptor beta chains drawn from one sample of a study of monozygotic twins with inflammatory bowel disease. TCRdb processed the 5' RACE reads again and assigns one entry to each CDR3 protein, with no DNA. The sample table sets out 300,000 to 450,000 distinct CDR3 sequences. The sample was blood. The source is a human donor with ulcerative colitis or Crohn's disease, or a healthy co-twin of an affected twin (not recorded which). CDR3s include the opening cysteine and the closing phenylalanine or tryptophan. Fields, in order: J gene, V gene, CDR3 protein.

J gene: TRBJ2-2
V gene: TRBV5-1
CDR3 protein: CATSLGGGGNTGELFF

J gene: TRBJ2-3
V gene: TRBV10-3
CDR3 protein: CAISESSPTDTQYF

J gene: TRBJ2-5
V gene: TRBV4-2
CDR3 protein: CASSPRQEETQYF

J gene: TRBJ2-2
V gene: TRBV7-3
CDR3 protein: CASSSTPKRGTGELFF

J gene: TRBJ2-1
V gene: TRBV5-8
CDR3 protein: CASSLERDLIYNEQFF

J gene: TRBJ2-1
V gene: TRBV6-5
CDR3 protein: CASSTIAGGWDEQFF

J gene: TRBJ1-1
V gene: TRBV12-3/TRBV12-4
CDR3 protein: CASSTQGEFIKNTEAFF

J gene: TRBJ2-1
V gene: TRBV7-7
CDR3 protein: CASSPNRGSYNEQFF

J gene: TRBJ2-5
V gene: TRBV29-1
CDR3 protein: CSVDEGGQETQYF

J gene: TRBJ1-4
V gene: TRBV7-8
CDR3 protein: CASSILRDRTTNEKLFF

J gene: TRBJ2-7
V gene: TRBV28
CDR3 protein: CASTGGATYEQYF

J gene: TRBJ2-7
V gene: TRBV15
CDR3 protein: CATSREAGWTYEQYF

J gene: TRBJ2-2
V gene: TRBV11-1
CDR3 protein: CASSSRQGFGGELFF

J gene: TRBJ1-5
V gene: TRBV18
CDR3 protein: CASSHGGGAGLPQPQHF

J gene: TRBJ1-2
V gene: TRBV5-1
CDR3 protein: CASSSDGTNYGYTF

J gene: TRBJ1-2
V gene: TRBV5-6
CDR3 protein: CASSLVAGYGYTF

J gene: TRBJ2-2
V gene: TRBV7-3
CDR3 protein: CASSSGAGANTGELFF

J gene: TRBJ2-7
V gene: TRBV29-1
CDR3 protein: CSVDSRGSYEQYF

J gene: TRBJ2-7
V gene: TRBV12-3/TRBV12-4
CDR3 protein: CASSLGGVTEQYF

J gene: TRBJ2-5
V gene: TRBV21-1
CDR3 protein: CASSKGPRPGTEETQYF

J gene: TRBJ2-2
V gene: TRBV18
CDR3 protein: CASSEDLSTGELFF

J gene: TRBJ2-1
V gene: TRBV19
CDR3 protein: CASSIAAGGFSEQFF

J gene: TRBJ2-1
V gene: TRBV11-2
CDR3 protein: CASSLEVIAGGSYNEQFF

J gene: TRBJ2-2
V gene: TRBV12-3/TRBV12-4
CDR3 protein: CASSWTGKNTGELFF